The 13 T cell receptor beta chains reported below all come from one sample, sequenced in a study of CD8+ T cells in alopecia areata. Treatment in this sample: oral pan-JAK inhibitor, 5-10 mg twice daily. Reverse transcribed after extraction, RNA yielded cDNA as the sequencing template. Assay used: immunoSEQ multiplex PCR; TCRdb lists only in-frame clones, some missing. The sample shows about 220,000 clones, around 57% of them seen only once. The sample in question was CD4+ T cells sorted from blood, obtained at week 4, from a patient treated with tofacitinib. These receptor sequences come from a human donor with alopecia areata.

The V call is TRBV5-4, the J call TRBJ2-2; TRBD2 matches at 13 bases. The germline gives CDR1 SGHNT, CDR2 YYREEE (reference sequence). Germline trimming cut 4 bases from V and 6 bases from J; bases unmatched to any gene: 3. The CDR3 length is 15 residues. The CDR3 region is CASSRTSGGPGELFF. The CDR3 DNA follows: TGTGCCAGCAGCCGGACTAGCGGGGGACCCGGGGAGCTGTTTTTT.

There are a few counts of this clone. This chain connects TRBV29-1 to TRBJ1-2, with a possible D match to TRBD1 (5 bases). Germline loops: CDR1 SQVTM, CDR2 ANQGSEA. There are 14 residues in the CDR3. Trimming took 8 bases from V and 3 from J, leaving 19 bases between them. This chain's CDR3 is CSTPSGYGHYGYTF. In DNA, the CDR3 is TGCAGCACGCCCTCAGGGTACGGGCACTATGGCTACACCTTC.

Comments on this clone: In the same sample, other DNA sequences code for this CDR3. This rearrangement joins TRBV9 to TRBJ2-2; D remains ambiguous. Trimming shortened V by 0 bases and J by 3 bases, and 0 bases separated the two germline ends. The CDR3 length is 12 residues. CDR1 is SGDLS, CDR2 YYNGEE, per germline. In DNA, the CDR3 is TGTGCCAGCAGCGTAGACACCGGGGAGCTGTTTTTT. It encodes CASSVDTGELFF.

Note on this clone: Compared with germline, one end of the junction differs, possibly owing to a read error. The gene calls are TRBV15 and TRBJ1-5; 9 bases align to TRBD1. This CDR3 comprises 14 residues. Germline lookup yields CDR1 LNHNV and CDR2 YYDKDF (reference sequence). CDR3 loop: CATSGDRGAQPQHF. CDR3 DNA sequence: TGTGCCACCAGCGGAGACAGGGGGGCTCAGCCCCAGCATTTT.

Only a few counts were recorded for this clone. The chain recombines TRBV25-1 with TRBJ2-1; D gene ambiguous. Germline V gene sequence: CDR1 MGHDK, CDR2 SYGVNS. The V end was cut by 1 base, the J end by 7 bases, with 8 bases between. The CDR3 runs to 13 residues. This chain's CDR3 is CASSELTANEQFF. The CDR3 nucleotides read TGTGCCAGCAGTGAATTGACCGCGAATGAGCAGTTCTTC.

The V call is TRBV14, the J call TRBJ2-3; 7 positions agree with TRBD1. Per the germline V gene, CDR1 is SGHDN and CDR2 is FVKESK. The CDR3 extends over 15 amino acids. With 3 bases clipped from V and 2 bases from J, the junction kept 5 bases outside the gene matches. CDR3 in amino acids: CASSHRTGATDTQYF. CDR3 nucleotide sequence: TGTGCCAGCAGCCACCGAACAGGGGCCACAGATACGCAGTATTTT.

This clone was detected only a few times. This same CDR3 is encoded by further DNA sequences in the sample. Here the CDR3 reads CSGSNTEAFF. CDR3 DNA sequence: TGCAGCGGTTCGAACACTGAAGCTTTCTTT. This chain connects TRBV29-1 to TRBJ1-1; D not certain. The CDR3 has 10 residues. Germline V gene lookup returns CDR1 SQVTM and CDR2 ANQGSEA. V lost 7 bases, J lost 1 base, and 4 bases lay in between.

This clone was detected once. The chain has TRBV30 and TRBJ1-2, with D uncertain. The CDR3 has 14 amino acids. Germline loops: CDR1 GTSNPN, CDR2 SVGIG (reference sequence). Trimming left V 2 bases short and J 2 bases short, with 12 bases between. CDR3 sequence: CAWSRTDRNYGYTF. CDR3 coding DNA: TGTGCCTGGAGTCGGACGGACCGAAACTATGGCTACACCTTC.

This chain connects TRBV29-1 to TRBJ2-1; TRBD2 matches at 7 bases. CDR1 and CDR2 from the germline V gene are SQVTM and ANQGSEA. This CDR3 is 14 amino acids long. V was pared by 7 bases and J by 5 bases, with 11 bases of the junction left unmatched. The CDR3 sequence is CSAGQRGWDNEQFF. The CDR3 DNA sequence: TGCAGCGCAGGCCAGCGGGGATGGGACAATGAGCAGTTCTTC.

The chain combines TRBV29-1 with TRBJ2-1; maybe TRBD2 (6 bases). V shed 5 bases and J shed 5 bases, with 22 bases lying between them. CDR1 is SQVTM and CDR2 is ANQGSEA in the germline V gene. The CDR3 contains 16 residues. CDR3 amino acids: CSVPRGLSSANNEQFF. DNA for the CDR3: TGCAGCGTTCCCCGAGGGTTGTCTAGCGCCAACAATGAGCAGTTCTTC.

The rearrangement uses TRBV6-4 and TRBJ2-1; 9 nucleotides line up with TRBD1. The CDR3 totals 15 residues. Unmatched junction bases numbered 6, after V lost 3 bases and J lost 6 bases. Germline CDR1 and CDR2: MRHNA and SNTAGT. The CDR3 region is CASSDPGTGINEQFF. The CDR3 DNA sequence: TGTGCCAGCAGTGATCCCGGGACAGGGATCAATGAGCAGTTCTTC.

J is TRBJ1-4 and V is TRBV30; perhaps TRBD1 as D (5 bases). With 3 bases removed from V and 8 bases from J, the gap between germline ends came to 13 bases. This CDR3 has 13 residues. CDR1 GTSNPN and CDR2 SVGIG come from the germline V gene (reference sequence). CDR3 bases: TGTGCCTGGAGGACAGAGAGGAGAGAAAAACTGTTTTTT. Its translation is CAWRTERREKLFF.

This clone was seen only a few times. The chain employs TRBV13 and TRBJ1-6; weak D call: TRBD1 (5 bases). Trimming shortened V by 6 bases and J by 7 bases, and 13 bases separated the two germline ends. This CDR3 comprises 14 residues. From germline, CDR1 is PRHDT and CDR2 FYEKMQ (reference sequence). CDR3 protein: CASRRGGENSPLHF. CDR3 DNA: TGTGCCAGCAGAAGGGGCGGGGAGAATTCACCCCTCCACTTT.